The 30 T cell receptor beta chains below all came from one sample that was sequenced in a study of T cell responses to AZD1222 COVID-19 vaccine. Data came from immunoSEQ multiplex PCR; TCRdb stores just in-frame clones and leaves some out. The profile shows some 120,000 clones, 86% of them singletons. The source material was peripheral blood, sampled on day 0 of AZD1222 vaccination. The receptors shown here come from an adult in good health.

J is TRBJ1-1 and V is TRBV7-3; 7 nucleotides line up with TRBD1. Trimming cost V 5 bases and J 5 bases; bases outside gene matches: 8. The CDR3 loop spans 14 amino acids. CDR1 is SGHTA, CDR2 FQGTGA, per germline. CDR3: CASSPTGPKTEAFF. The DNA for the CDR3 is TGTGCCAGCAGCCCGACAGGGCCTAAGACTGAAGCTTTCTTT. The complete variable domain, with remaining parts taken from reference TRBV7-3 and TRBJ1-1, reads GAGVSQTPSNKVTEKGKYVELRCDPISGHTALYWYRQSLGQGPEFLIYFQGTGAADDSGLPNDRFFAVRPEGSVSTLKIQRTERGDSAVYLCASSPTGPKTEAFFGQGTRLTVV.

V gene TRBV7-9 combines with J gene TRBJ1-2, with D possibly TRBD1 on 5 matching bases. Germline V CDR1 and CDR2: SEHNR, FQNEAQ (reference sequence). The CDR3 sequence is 13 residues long. V lost 5 bases and J lost 8, with 15 bases in between. CDR3: CASSPTVEGGYTF. The CDR3 region has the DNA TGTGCCAGCAGCCCGACGGTCGAGGGGGGCTACACCTTC.

The chain combines TRBV6-5 with TRBJ1-6; TRBD1 aligns across 10 bases. Germline V lookup: CDR1 MNHEY, CDR2 SVGAGI. The CDR3 consists of 15 residues. V lost 6 bases, J lost 8 bases, and 7 bases stayed unmatched. For the CDR3, the DNA is TGTGCCAGCAGGAAGACAGGGGGCGAACATTCACCCCTCCACTTT. Amino acids: CASRKTGGEHSPLHF.

Only one count was recorded for this clone. The J gene is TRBJ2-5, the V gene TRBV6-5; TRBD1 agrees at 7 bases. Germline V CDR1 and CDR2: MNHEY, SVGAGI. The trim removed 0 bases at V and 5 bases at J, leaving 9 bases unmatched. This CDR3 comprises 16 residues. The CDR3 reads CASSYSHRGLGETQYF. CDR3 in DNA: TGTGCCAGCAGTTACTCCCACAGGGGCCTGGGGGAGACCCAGTACTTC.

As concerns this clone: Other DNA sequences in this sample translate to the same CDR3. The chain carries TRBV27 and TRBJ1-5; no firm D call. The V gene's germline CDR1 is MNHEY and CDR2 SMNVEV (reference sequence). V was trimmed by 2 bases and J by 3 bases, leaving 8 bases between them. This CDR3 has 14 residues. DNA of the CDR3: TGTGCCAGCAGTTTAAACGGTAACAATCAGCCCCAGCATTTT. Protein: CASSLNGNNQPQHF.

The V gene is TRBV28, the J gene TRBJ2-7; 7 bases are shared with TRBD2. Germline values: CDR1 MDHEN, CDR2 SYDVKM. This CDR3 is built from 13 residues. J was trimmed by 0 bases and V by 8 bases; bases with no gene match: 4. The CDR3, as DNA: TGTGCCAGCGCGCCGGGAGGCTCCTACGAGCAGTACTTC. It codes for CASAPGGSYEQYF.

The chain employs TRBV4-1 and TRBJ1-4, with TRBD1 as a possible D gene (5 bases). The germline V gene encodes CDR1 MGHRA and CDR2 YSYEKL. This CDR3 comprises 15 residues. V lost 3 bases and J 8 bases, leaving 16 bases between the germline ends. CDR3 amino acids: CASSQEGRALEKLFF. CDR3 DNA sequence: TGCGCCAGCAGCCAGGAGGGGAGGGCTTTAGAAAAACTGTTTTTT.

In this sample, this clone turned up a few times. CDR3 coding DNA: TGTGCCAGTAGTATATTGGGCGGGGGCAATCAGCCCCAGCATTTT. Translating gives CASSILGGGNQPQHF. The chain is built from TRBV19 and TRBJ1-5; D gene unclear. The CDR3 sequence is 15 residues long. Trimming left V 2 bases short and J 2 bases short, with 10 bases between. Germline assignment: CDR1 LNHDA and CDR2 SQIVND (reference sequence).

The gene calls are TRBV28 and TRBJ2-2, with D uncertain. V was cut by 4 bases and J by 2 bases, with 11 bases left in between. Germline V gives CDR1 MDHEN, CDR2 SYDVKM. There are 15 residues in the CDR3. The DNA for the CDR3 is TGTGCCAGCAGTTCGTGGGCCACCAACACCGGGGAGCTGTTTTTT. Protein product: CASSSWATNTGELFF.

The CDR3 coding sequence is TGTGCCAGCAGCCCCCAGAGGGACGGGGAGCTGTTTTTT. Translating it yields CASSPQRDGELFF. The chain employs TRBV11-1 and TRBJ2-2; a possible D gene is TRBD2 (5 bases). Per the germline V gene, CDR1 is SGHAT and CDR2 is FQDESV (reference sequence). V was trimmed by 5 bases and J by 7 bases, leaving 11 bases between them. The CDR3 contains 13 residues. Full variable domain (outside the CDR3, taken from reference TRBV11-1 and TRBJ2-2): EAEVAQSPRYKITEKSQAVAFWCDPISGHATLYWYRQILGQGPELLVQFQDESVVDDSQLPKDRFSAERLKGVDSTLKIQPAELGDSAMYLCASSPQRDGELFFGEGSRLTVL.

The rearrangement joins TRBV19 to TRBJ1-2, with a tentative D call TRBD1 (6 bases). CDR3 length: 11 amino acids. Trimming took off 4 bases at V and 7 bases at J, with 7 bases between the two ends. Germline lookup yields CDR1 LNHDA and CDR2 SQIVND (reference sequence). The CDR3 DNA follows: TGTGCCAGTAGTAAGACAGGTGGCTACACCTTC. Amino acids: CASSKTGGYTF.

This rearrangement joins TRBV28 to TRBJ1-5; D gene unclear. V was trimmed by 1 base and J by 5 bases, leaving 6 bases between them. The germline CDR1 and CDR2 sequences are MDHEN and SYDVKM. This CDR3 contains 13 residues. The CDR3 nucleotides read TGTGCCAGCAGTTTATTACCGGATCAGCCCCAGCATTTT. The encoded protein is CASSLLPDQPQHF.

The V and J genes are TRBV24-1 and TRBJ1-2, with D possibly matching TRBD1 (6 bases). This CDR3 is 13 amino acids long. Germline-derived CDR1 and CDR2 are KGHDR and SFDVKD. V lost 3 bases to trimming and J lost 8 bases, with 12 bases between them. CDR3 protein: CATSDQGREGYTF. For the CDR3, the DNA is TGTGCCACCAGTGATCAGGGGAGGGAAGGCTACACCTTC.

The chain joins TRBV28 to TRBJ2-2; D gene uncertain. Germline-derived CDR1 and CDR2 are MDHEN and SYDVKM. There are 15 residues in the CDR3. The V end was cut by 1 base, the J end by 1 base, with 7 bases between. The CDR3 loop is CASSLSSGNTGELFF. The CDR3 nucleotides read TGTGCCAGCAGTTTATCGTCGGGGAACACCGGGGAGCTGTTTTTT.

The chain joins TRBV19 to TRBJ1-2; no definite D call. The length of the CDR3 is 10 residues. Germline-derived CDR1 and CDR2 are LNHDA and SQIVND (reference sequence). V lost 7 bases and J 5 bases, leaving 5 bases between the germline ends. As DNA, the CDR3 is TGTGCCAGTATTGGATATGGCTACACCTTC. Translating gives CASIGYGYTF. The full variable domain, rest sourced from reference TRBV19 and TRBJ1-2, is DGGITQSPKYLFRKEGQNVTLSCEQNLNHDAMYWYRQDPGQGLRLIYYSQIVNDFQKGDIAEGYSVSREKKESFPLTVTSAQKNPTAFYLCASIGYGYTFGSGTRLTVV.

The V call is TRBV7-9, the J call TRBJ2-3, with 7 nucleotides matching TRBD1. CDR1 is SEHNR, CDR2 FQNEAQ, per germline (reference sequence). V gave up 0 bases and J gave up 4 bases; unmatched junction bases: 4. The CDR3 has 15 amino acids. The CDR3 is CASSLAPTGPDTQYF. The CDR3 DNA follows: TGTGCCAGCAGCTTAGCCCCGACAGGGCCAGATACGCAGTATTTT.

J is TRBJ2-2 and V is TRBV19; D is unresolved. The CDR3 is 12 residues long. Germline CDR1 and CDR2: LNHDA and SQIVND (reference sequence). V lost 5 bases and J lost 6, with 7 bases in between. The CDR3 sequence is CASSRGAGELFF. DNA of the CDR3: TGTGCCAGTAGTCGCGGCGCCGGGGAGCTGTTTTTT.

This sequence joins TRBV5-4 and TRBJ2-7; D not certain. Germline V gives CDR1 SGHNT, CDR2 YYREEE (reference sequence). The CDR3 contains 11 residues. V dropped 8 bases and J dropped 5 bases, with 11 bases sitting between them. CDR3 nucleotide sequence: TGTGCCAGTGAAACGGTCAACGAGCAGTACTTC. It yields the protein CASETVNEQYF.

This chain uses TRBV5-6 with TRBJ2-7; D gene unclear. The CDR3 is 11 residues long. V lost 4 bases, J lost 3 bases, and 5 bases lay in between. CDR1 SGHDT and CDR2 YYEEEE come from the germline V gene. CDR3 sequence: CASSRNYEQYF. CDR3 coding DNA: TGTGCCAGCAGCCGGAACTACGAGCAGTACTTC.

V is TRBV29-1 and J is TRBJ2-5; 16 nucleotides match TRBD2. V trimming: 4 bases; J trimming: 5 bases; junction bases outside the gene matches: 4. The germline CDR1 and CDR2 sequences are SQVTM and ANQGSEA. CDR3 length: 15 residues. The chain's CDR3 is CSVGGTSGRGETQYF. Here the CDR3 DNA reads TGCAGCGTTGGCGGGACTAGCGGGAGGGGGGAGACCCAGTACTTC.

The chain recombines TRBV20-1 with TRBJ2-1; D unresolved. Germline CDR1 is DFQATT and CDR2 is SNEGSKA (reference sequence). The CDR3 has 15 residues. The V and J ends lost 3 bases and 0 bases respectively, with 12 bases between them. CDR3 sequence (DNA): TGCAGTGCTAGTAGGCGTTTCCACTCCTACAATGAGCAGTTCTTC. As protein: CSASRRFHSYNEQFF.

The chain uses TRBV4-1 and TRBJ2-1; TRBD1 aligns across 7 bases. The germline gives CDR1 MGHRA, CDR2 YSYEKL. The V and J ends lost 1 base and 9 bases, in that order; junction bases with no gene match: 6. The CDR3 loop spans 14 amino acids. The CDR3 DNA is TGCGCCAGCAGCCAAGTAAACAGGGGAGCTGAGCAGTTCTTC. It is translated as CASSQVNRGAEQFF.

The chain recombines TRBV10-3 with TRBJ1-2; the D gene is possibly TRBD1 (5 bases). Per germline, CDR1 ENHRY and CDR2 SYGVKD. Trimming removed 7 bases at V and 6 bases at J, with 9 bases between. The CDR3 extends over 11 amino acids. CDR3 sequence (DNA): TGTGCCATCAAAGTGGGGGATGGCTACACCTTC. Residues: CAIKVGDGYTF.

V gene TRBV4-1 combines with J gene TRBJ2-7; 15 bases map to TRBD2. This CDR3 is 17 amino acids long. The V and J ends lost 1 base and 6 bases, in that order; junction bases with no gene match: 7. Germline V gene sequence: CDR1 MGHRA, CDR2 YSYEKL. In DNA, the CDR3 is TGCGCCAGCAGCCAAGCACCCGGGACTAGCGGGGGGTTCGAGCAGTACTTC. Amino acid sequence: CASSQAPGTSGGFEQYF.

The genes are TRBV12-3 or TRBV12-4 and TRBJ2-7; TRBD1 is a possible D gene (5 bases). V gave up 2 bases and J gave up 9 bases, with 11 bases separating them. The CDR3 extends over 12 amino acids. CDR3 sequence reads: CASSLWSDRQYF. The CDR3 DNA reads as TGTGCCAGCAGTTTATGGTCCGACAGGCAGTACTTC.

The gene calls are TRBV29-1 and TRBJ1-1; maybe TRBD1 (5 bases). Germline CDR1 is SQVTM and CDR2 is ANQGSEA. CDR3 size: 16 residues. The germline V and J ends were trimmed by 1 base and 6 bases, with 21 bases remaining between them. CDR3 amino acids: CSVEVRRQPGSPEAFF. The CDR3 DNA sequence: TGCAGCGTTGAAGTTCGTCGACAGCCGGGCTCCCCTGAAGCTTTCTTT.

This chain connects TRBV4-1 to TRBJ2-3; D is perhaps TRBD2 (7 bases). CDR3 size: 14 residues. Germline CDR1 MGHRA, CDR2 YSYEKL. V was trimmed by 11 bases and J by 1 base, leaving 16 bases between them. The CDR3 region is CAASRGGGTDTQYF. The CDR3 nucleotides read TGCGCCGCCTCTAGGGGGGGCGGCACAGATACGCAGTATTTT.

This clone appeared once. The chain links TRBV6-5 to TRBJ2-1; 7 bases are shared with TRBD2. The CDR3 loop spans 15 amino acids. The ends lost 2 bases at V and 2 bases at J; junction bases unmatched: 3. CDR1 is MNHEY, CDR2 SVGAGI, per germline. The CDR3 spells CASSYGGSPYNEQFF. As DNA, the CDR3 is TGTGCCAGCAGTTACGGCGGGAGCCCCTACAATGAGCAGTTCTTC.

The chain uses TRBV27 and TRBJ2-6; D uncertain. The V gene's germline CDR1 is MNHEY and CDR2 SMNVEV (reference sequence). The CDR3 runs 15 residues. V lost 6 bases and J 0 bases, leaving 9 bases between the germline ends. CDR3 sequence (DNA): TGTGCCAGCAGGGAGACGGTCTCTGGGGCCAACGTCCTGACTTTC. This encodes CASRETVSGANVLTF.

The chain has TRBV14 and TRBJ2-7; 10 bases map to TRBD1. Trimming at V came to 4 bases and at J to 5 bases, leaving 11 bases not matched to a gene. CDR1 is SGHDN and CDR2 is FVKESK in the germline V gene. This CDR3 has 16 amino acids. Here the CDR3 DNA reads TGTGCCAGCAGCCCCCCTTCGGGACAGGGGCTCGACGAGCAGTACTTC. It codes for CASSPPSGQGLDEQYF. The variable domain in full, with the rest retrieved from reference TRBV14 and TRBJ2-7, is EAGVTQFPSHSVIEKGQTVTLRCDPISGHDNLYWYRRVMGKEIKFLLHFVKESKQDESGMPNNRFLAERTGGTYSTLKVQPAELEDSGVYFCASSPPSGQGLDEQYFGPGTRLTVT.